These 31 T cell receptor beta chains originate from one sample sequenced in a study of blood T cell repertoires in COVID-19. Data came from immunoSEQ multiplex PCR; TCRdb stores just in-frame clones and leaves some out. The data hold some 88,000 clones, with roughly 83% observed a single time. The source material was peripheral blood. The receptors originated from a human donor in a cohort sampled during active COVID-19.

The chain uses TRBV5-1 and TRBJ2-2; perhaps TRBD1 as D (6 bases). Trimming shortened V by 6 bases and J by 0 bases, and 9 bases separated the two germline ends. The V gene's germline CDR1 is SGHRS and CDR2 YFSETQ. The CDR3 spans 14 residues. CDR3 coding DNA: TGCGCCAGCATGCAGGGGTCGAACACCGGGGAGCTGTTTTTT. Translated, it gives CASMQGSNTGELFF.

This rearrangement joins TRBV6-2 or TRBV6-3 to TRBJ2-5; maybe TRBD2 (6 bases). Germline CDR1 and CDR2: MNHEY and SVGEGT. V was trimmed by 5 bases and J by 0 bases, leaving 19 bases between them. This CDR3 spans 17 amino acids. The CDR3: CASSTRLGTPYQETQYF. CDR3 bases: TGTGCCAGCAGTACCAGGTTGGGGACTCCGTACCAAGAGACCCAGTACTTC.

The chain joins TRBV7-9 to TRBJ2-3; a possible D gene is TRBD1 (6 bases). The V gene lost 5 bases and the J gene lost 2 bases, with 8 bases spanning the gap. CDR3 size: 13 residues. In germline, CDR1 is SEHNR, CDR2 FQNEAQ (reference sequence). Written as DNA, the CDR3 is TGTGCCAGCAGCCGGGACACCACAGATACGCAGTATTTT. Its protein is CASSRDTTDTQYF. The variable domain in full, completed from reference TRBV7-9 and TRBJ2-3, reads DTGVSQNPRHKITKRGQNVTFRCDPISEHNRLYWYRQTLGQGPEFLTYFQNEAQLEKSRLLSDRFSAERPKGSFSTLEIQRTEQGDSAMYLCASSRDTTDTQYFGPGTRLTVL.

The rearrangement joins TRBV5-1 to TRBJ2-1; D may be TRBD2 (6 bases). Trimming took off 0 bases at V and 2 bases at J, with 9 bases between the two ends. Germline V gene lookup returns CDR1 SGHRS and CDR2 YFSETQ. This CDR3 comprises 15 residues. CDR3 region: CASSLGGGAYNEQFF. The CDR3 bases are TGCGCCAGCAGCTTGGGGGGAGGAGCCTACAATGAGCAGTTCTTC.

The chain joins TRBV7-8 to TRBJ2-2, with TRBD2 matching over 16 bases. The germline V gene has CDR1 SGHVS and CDR2 FQNEAQ. V lost 1 base to trimming and J lost 4 bases; unmatched junction nucleotides: 3. This CDR3 is 18 amino acids long. DNA of the CDR3: TGTGCCAGCAGCTTAGTGGGACTAGCGGGAGGGGGCACCGGGGAGCTGTTTTTT. Translated, it gives CASSLVGLAGGGTGELFF.

This chain uses TRBV5-5 with TRBJ2-7; no firm D call. Between the trimmed V and J ends, which lost 4 bases and 4 bases, there was a span of 12 bases. This CDR3 has 13 amino acids. Per germline, CDR1 SGHKS and CDR2 YYEKEE (reference sequence). CDR3 region: CASSRDGQYEQYF. DNA for the CDR3: TGTGCCAGCAGCCGTGATGGCCAGTACGAGCAGTACTTC.

This chain uses TRBV5-8 with TRBJ2-7; no firm D call. CDR1 and CDR2 from the germline V gene are SGHTS and YDEGEE. This CDR3 is built from 12 residues. Trimming shortened V by 4 bases and J by 0 bases, and 5 bases separated the two germline ends. CDR3 DNA sequence: TGTGCCAGCAGCGAGATCTCCTACGAGCAGTACTTC. Protein product: CASSEISYEQYF.

The gene calls are TRBV5-6 and TRBJ2-7, with TRBD1 identical over 9 bases. Germline lookup yields CDR1 SGHDT and CDR2 YYEEEE. The CDR3 totals 16 residues. V lost 4 bases to trimming and J lost 3 bases; unmatched junction nucleotides: 11. Here the CDR3 DNA reads TGTGCCAGCAGCCCATCCCCGGGACAGGGAATCTACGAGCAGTACTTC. This codes for CASSPSPGQGIYEQYF.

V is TRBV12-3 or TRBV12-4 and J is TRBJ2-5, with D uncertain. This CDR3 comprises 12 residues. The V and J ends lost 6 bases and 2 bases respectively, with 7 bases between them. CDR3 sequence (DNA): TGTGCCAGCAGGAGAGAACAAGAGACCCAGTACTTC. Translated, it gives CASRREQETQYF.

This clone appeared a few times. The J gene is TRBJ1-2, the V gene TRBV6-5, with TRBD1 matching over 10 bases. The CDR3 has 14 residues. The germline gives CDR1 MNHEY, CDR2 SVGAGI. V was clipped by 7 bases and J by 2 bases; unmatched bases: 4. The CDR3 spells CASNLGQGNYGYTF. The CDR3 coding sequence is TGTGCCAGCAATCTGGGACAGGGGAACTATGGCTACACCTTC.

This chain links TRBV7-2 with TRBJ1-5; TRBD1 matches 12 bases. This CDR3 contains 14 residues. Germline values: CDR1 SGHTA, CDR2 FQGNSA. V lost 5 bases and J lost 7; bases outside the gene matches: 3. CDR3 in amino acids: CASSPGTGGQPQHF. DNA for the CDR3: TGTGCCAGCAGCCCAGGGACAGGGGGCCAGCCCCAGCATTTT.

The chain employs TRBV5-1 and TRBJ2-1; D is perhaps TRBD2 (6 bases). The CDR3 covers 14 residues. CDR1 and CDR2 from the germline V gene are SGHRS and YFSETQ. Trimming removed 2 bases at V and 6 bases at J, with 12 bases between. The CDR3 region has the DNA TGCGCCAGCAGCTTCGGGCTAGCGCCCAATGAGCAGTTCTTC. Amino acid sequence: CASSFGLAPNEQFF.

The chain links TRBV7-9 to TRBJ2-5; 7 bases are a match to TRBD2. The V gene end was trimmed by 7 bases and the J gene end by 7 bases; junction bases not matched to a gene: 12. CDR1 and CDR2 from the germline V gene are SEHNR and FQNEAQ (reference sequence). This CDR3 has 14 residues. The CDR3 nucleotides are TGTGCCAGCATCCTTTCGGGGGGTCATGGGACCCAGTACTTC. Translation: CASILSGGHGTQYF.

This chain joins TRBV3-1 (or the pseudogene TRBV3-2) and TRBJ1-5; D unclear. The CDR3 length is 13 residues. The germline CDR1 and CDR2 sequences are LGHDT and YNNKEL (reference sequence). Trimming left V 2 bases short and J 15 bases short, with 17 bases between. The CDR3 loop is CASSQPWSGRLHF. As DNA, the CDR3 is TGTGCCAGCAGCCAACCCTGGTCGGGTCGGTTGCATTTT.

The rearrangement links TRBV6-6 to TRBJ2-7, with a tentative D call TRBD2 (6 bases). The CDR3 totals 14 residues. Germline CDR1 reads MNHNY; CDR2 reads SVGAGI (reference sequence). Between the trimmed V and J ends, which lost 6 bases and 2 bases, there was a span of 14 bases. This CDR3 is CASRKIAATYEQYF. DNA of the CDR3: TGTGCCAGCAGAAAAATAGCGGCAACCTACGAGCAGTACTTC.

V gene TRBV2 combines with J gene TRBJ2-7; maybe TRBD1 (5 bases). Germline assignment: CDR1 SNHLY and CDR2 FYNNEI. The germline V and J ends were trimmed by 2 bases and 0 bases, with 11 bases remaining between them. The CDR3 runs to 15 residues. CDR3 sequence: CASSERQGVSYEQYF. The CDR3 DNA reads as TGTGCCAGCAGTGAACGGCAGGGTGTCTCCTACGAGCAGTACTTC.

The chain is built from TRBV29-1 and TRBJ2-5, with D maybe TRBD1 (7 bases). Trimming left V 7 bases short and J 1 base short, with 10 bases between. The CDR3 has 12 amino acids. CDR1 is SQVTM and CDR2 is ANQGSEA in the germline V gene. The CDR3 loop is CSAGDSQETQYF. In nucleotides, the CDR3 is TGCAGCGCGGGGGACAGCCAAGAGACCCAGTACTTC.

V usage is TRBV5-5 and J usage is TRBJ2-3, with 12 nucleotides matching TRBD1. The CDR3 is made up of 16 amino acids. Trimming took 2 bases from V and 2 from J; bases not matched to a gene: 3. Per germline, CDR1 SGHKS and CDR2 YYEKEE (reference sequence). The CDR3 reads CASSFAGQGATDTQYF. In DNA form, the CDR3 reads TGTGCCAGCAGCTTTGCGGGACAGGGGGCCACAGATACGCAGTATTTT. The variable domain in full, with the rest retrieved from reference TRBV5-5 and TRBJ2-3, is DAGVTQSPTHLIKTRGQQVTLRCSPISGHKSVSWYQQVLGQGPQFIFQYYEKEERGRGNFPDRFSARQFPNYSSELNVNALLLGDSALYLCASSFAGQGATDTQYFGPGTRLTVL.

This clone came up a few times. This rearrangement joins TRBV19 to TRBJ2-1; D not resolved. The CDR3 sequence is 13 residues long. CDR1 and CDR2 from the germline V gene are LNHDA and SQIVND (reference sequence). The V end lost 3 bases, the J end lost 7 bases, and 10 bases lay between the germline ends. The CDR3 coding sequence is TGTGCCAGTAGTATGTCTGCTCGGAATGAGCAGTTCTTC. It is translated as CASSMSARNEQFF. The full variable domain, with the rest looked up from reference TRBV19 and TRBJ2-1, is DGGITQSPKYLFRKEGQNVTLSCEQNLNHDAMYWYRQDPGQGLRLIYYSQIVNDFQKGDIAEGYSVSREKKESFPLTVTSAQKNPTAFYLCASSMSARNEQFFGPGTRLTVL.

This clone came up a few times. CDR3 region: CASSRSSYEQYF. DNA for the CDR3: TGTGCCAGCAGCCGGAGCTCCTACGAGCAGTACTTC. The V gene is TRBV7-2, the J gene TRBJ2-7; D ambiguous. This CDR3 is 12 amino acids long. V lost 5 bases, J lost 0 bases, and 5 bases lay in between. CDR1 and CDR2 (germline): SGHTA, FQGNSA.

This chain uses TRBV25-1 with TRBJ1-4, with 7 bases fitting TRBD1. Trimming took 4 bases from V and 5 from J; bases not matched to a gene: 7. Germline lookup yields CDR1 MGHDK and CDR2 SYGVNS. This CDR3 is built from 15 residues. CDR3 residues: CASSGMTGLNEKLFF. The CDR3 coding sequence is TGTGCCAGCAGTGGGATGACAGGGTTAAATGAAAAACTGTTTTTT.

This clone appeared a few times. The chain is built from TRBV27 and TRBJ1-5; D uncertain. The CDR3 is 14 residues long. With 8 bases removed from V and 6 bases from J, the gap between germline ends came to 17 bases. CDR1 and CDR2 (germline): MNHEY, SMNVEV (reference sequence). The CDR3 reads CASRTGVWGQPQHF. DNA of the CDR3: TGTGCCAGCCGAACGGGAGTATGGGGTCAGCCCCAGCATTTT.

This chain links TRBV15 with TRBJ1-4; 9 bases fit TRBD1. The CDR3 consists of 16 residues. Germline values: CDR1 LNHNV, CDR2 YYDKDF (reference sequence). The ends lost 4 bases at V and 4 bases at J; junction bases unmatched: 7. The CDR3 nucleotides read TGTGCCACCAGCAATTACAGGGGGCCTGTTAATGAAAAACTGTTTTTT. Protein sequence: CATSNYRGPVNEKLFF.

The chain has TRBV2 and TRBJ1-2; D may be TRBD1 (5 bases). Trimming shortened V by 5 bases and J by 10 bases, and 20 bases separated the two germline ends. Germline-derived CDR1 and CDR2 are SNHLY and FYNNEI. This CDR3 comprises 14 residues. CDR3: CASSPGPGFFAYTF. The CDR3 DNA sequence: TGTGCCAGCAGTCCCGGCCCAGGGTTCTTTGCCTACACCTTC. Filled out from reference TRBV2 and TRBJ1-2, the complete variable domain reads EPEVTQTPSHQVTQMGQEVILRCVPISNHLYFYWYRQILGQKVEFLVSFYNNEISEKSEIFDDQFSVERPDGSNFTLKIRSTKLEDSAMYFCASSPGPGFFAYTFGSGTRLTVV.

The rearrangement joins TRBV6-6 to TRBJ2-7, with 13 bases fitting TRBD2. This CDR3 is 15 amino acids long. Germline V gene data show CDR1 as MNHNY and CDR2 as SVGAGI (reference sequence). V was pared by 6 bases and J by 4 bases, with 6 bases of the junction left unmatched. CDR3 protein: CASSQPTSGRYEQYF. CDR3 coding DNA: TGTGCCAGCAGCCAGCCGACTAGCGGGAGGTACGAGCAGTACTTC.

The V call is TRBV5-5, the J call TRBJ1-1, with D hard to call. CDR1 is SGHKS and CDR2 is YYEKEE in the germline V gene (reference sequence). Trimming stripped 4 bases from V and 2 bases from J, with 12 bases between. This CDR3 has 14 residues. CDR3 nucleotide sequence: TGTGCCAGCAGCCGCGTGCTGTCAAACACTGAAGCTTTCTTT. Amino acid sequence: CASSRVLSNTEAFF.

The chain joins TRBV30 to TRBJ1-3; D call uncertain. The CDR3 spans 15 residues. Germline lookup yields CDR1 GTSNPN and CDR2 SVGIG (reference sequence). The V end was cut by 2 bases, the J end by 0 bases, with 11 bases between. CDR3 nucleotides: TGTGCCTGGAGTTGGCCCGTTATCTCTGGAAACACCATATATTTT. Translation gives CAWSWPVISGNTIYF. Based on the CDR3 plus reference TRBV30 and TRBJ1-3, the full variable domain is SQTIHQWPATLVQPVGSPLSLECTVEGTSNPNLYWYRQAAGRGLQLLFYSVGIGQISSEVPQNLSASRPQDRQFILSSKKLLLSDSGFYLCAWSWPVISGNTIYFGEGSWLTVV.

V and J are TRBV27 and TRBJ2-1; 15 nucleotides agree with TRBD2. The CDR3 has 20 residues. Germline V gene data show CDR1 as MNHEY and CDR2 as SMNVEV (reference sequence). J was trimmed by 4 bases and V by 5 bases; bases with no gene match: 15. This CDR3 reads CASSTHPPGLAGGGYNEQFF. CDR3 nucleotides: TGTGCCAGCAGTACCCACCCGCCGGGACTAGCGGGAGGTGGGTACAATGAGCAGTTCTTC.

The chain combines TRBV7-3 with TRBJ2-2; TRBD1 aligns across 7 bases. The CDR3 spans 14 residues. V lost 5 bases to trimming and J lost 6 bases; unmatched junction nucleotides: 6. The germline V gene encodes CDR1 SGHTA and CDR2 FQGTGA. CDR3 coding DNA: TGTGCCAGCAGCGTGACAGGGCCTCCCGGGGAGCTGTTTTTT. It is translated as CASSVTGPPGELFF. The full variable domain, completed using reference TRBV7-3 and TRBJ2-2, is GAGVSQTPSNKVTEKGKYVELRCDPISGHTALYWYRQSLGQGPEFLIYFQGTGAADDSGLPNDRFFAVRPEGSVSTLKIQRTERGDSAVYLCASSVTGPPGELFFGEGSRLTVL.

This chain uses TRBV7-9 with TRBJ1-2, with 7 bases that match TRBD1. This CDR3 spans 15 amino acids. Germline V CDR1 and CDR2: SEHNR, FQNEAQ (reference sequence). V dropped 1 base and J dropped 3; count of bases not matched to a gene: 5. Here the CDR3 DNA reads TGTGCCAGCAGCTTAGGGACAGGAGTCGACTATGGCTACACCTTC. Amino acid sequence: CASSLGTGVDYGYTF. Variable domain in full (rest from reference TRBV7-9 and TRBJ1-2): DTGVSQNPRHKITKRGQNVTFRCDPISEHNRLYWYRQTLGQGPEFLTYFQNEAQLEKSRLLSDRFSAERPKGSFSTLEIQRTEQGDSAMYLCASSLGTGVDYGYTFGSGTRLTVV.

This chain uses TRBV7-8 with TRBJ2-3; 12 bases fit TRBD2. Germline CDR1 reads SGHVS; CDR2 reads FQNEAQ. V was pared by 5 bases and J by 2 bases, with 8 bases of the junction left unmatched. This CDR3 comprises 17 residues. CDR3 DNA sequence: TGTGCCAGCAGCGGATGGACTAGCGGGGAAGCCACAGATACGCAGTATTTT. As protein: CASSGWTSGEATDTQYF.